Shown below are 30 T cell receptor beta chains from a single sample sequenced in a study of T cell repertoires in cytomegalovirus infection. TCRdb fed the reads into MiXCR, producing one record per CDR3 protein. This table holds roughly 230,000 distinct CDR3 sequences, around 12% found once. The sequenced sample consisted of PBMCs. Source of these receptors: a human donor in good health (CMV status not recorded). Some clones in this sample may be carry-over from other donors' samples.

This chain links TRBV2 with TRBJ1-6, with unresolved D. This CDR3 has 15 residues. Trimming cost V 10 bases and J 7 bases, with 20 bases left between them. Germline values: CDR1 SNHLY, CDR2 FYNNEI. This CDR3 reads CANKRTDWANSPLHF. Here the CDR3 DNA reads TGTGCCAACAAACGAACCGACTGGGCCAATTCACCCCTCCACTTT.

Many counts were recorded for this clonotype. The rearrangement joins TRBV6-5 to TRBJ2-1, with 10 bases lining up with TRBD2. V gave up 0 bases and J gave up 7 bases; unmatched junction bases: 6. The CDR3 consists of 16 residues. Germline V gives CDR1 MNHEY, CDR2 SVGAGI. CDR3 in DNA: TGTGCCAGCAGTTACTCTAGCGGGGGGTCATTAAATGAGCAGTTCTTC. Amino acid sequence: CASSYSSGGSLNEQFF.

This sequence joins TRBV6-2 or TRBV6-3 and TRBJ2-1; no firm D call. V lost 10 bases to trimming and J lost 6 bases, with 10 bases between them. Germline assignment: CDR1 MNHEY and CDR2 SVGEGT. The CDR3 extends over 11 amino acids. CDR3 sequence reads: CATQLINEQFF. DNA for the CDR3: TGTGCCACCCAGCTAATCAATGAGCAGTTCTTC.

The sample holds a few counts of this clonotype. J is TRBJ2-1 and V is TRBV18; D might be TRBD1 (6 bases). Deletions cut 0 bases from V and 7 bases from J, with 25 bases between. CDR3 length: 19 residues. The germline CDR1 and CDR2 sequences are KGHSH and LQKENI. In DNA form, the CDR3 reads TGTGCCAGCTCACCACCCACAGGGTATGCGGAGTCAACGGATAATGAGCAGTTCTTC. Amino acid sequence: CASSPPTGYAESTDNEQFF.

This clonotype was seen many times. J is TRBJ2-7 and V is TRBV11-2, with 10 positions matching TRBD2. The junction had 4 bases not matched to a gene; V was cut back by 8 bases and J by 6 bases. CDR3 length: 12 amino acids. CDR1 and CDR2 from the germline V gene are SGHAT and FQNNGV. Written as DNA, the CDR3 is TGTGCCAGCGGAGCGGGAGGGTTCGAGCAGTACTTC. Amino acid sequence: CASGAGGFEQYF.

This clonotype showed up many times. This rearrangement joins TRBV7-3 to TRBJ2-2; 11 nucleotides align to TRBD2. J was trimmed by 5 bases and V by 3 bases; bases with no gene match: 5. This CDR3 contains 16 residues. Per germline, CDR1 SGHTA and CDR2 FQGTGA. This CDR3 is CASSFGASGGTGELFF. As DNA, the CDR3 is TGTGCCAGCAGCTTCGGAGCTAGCGGGGGGACCGGGGAGCTGTTTTTT.

The chain recombines TRBV11-3 with TRBJ1-3, with 8 bases aligning to TRBD1. This CDR3 spans 15 amino acids. Trimming removed 0 bases from V and 9 bases from J; junction bases left unmatched: 7. In germline, CDR1 is SGHNT, CDR2 YENEEA. This CDR3 is CASSLEDRAGSTIYF. The CDR3 region has the DNA TGTGCCAGCAGCTTAGAGGACAGGGCGGGGTCCACCATATATTTT.

This clonotype has at least ten counts. The chain is built from TRBV7-2 and TRBJ1-1; weak D call: TRBD1 (5 bases). The CDR3 runs 13 residues. Trimming removed 2 bases at V and 7 bases at J, with 11 bases between. CDR1 and CDR2 (germline): SGHTA, FQGNSA. CDR3 sequence: CASSLWGGSEAFF. Written as DNA, the CDR3 is TGTGCCAGCAGCTTATGGGGCGGCAGTGAAGCTTTCTTT. Based on the CDR3 plus reference TRBV7-2 and TRBJ1-1, the full variable domain is GAGVSQSPSNKVTEKGKDVELRCDPISGHTALYWYRQSLGQGLEFLIYFQGNSAPDKSGLPSDRFSAERTGGSVSTLTIQRTQQEDSAVYLCASSLWGGSEAFFGQGTRLTVV.

This chain joins TRBV29-1 and TRBJ2-1, with 10 nucleotides matching TRBD2. V lost 5 bases and J lost 7; bases outside the gene matches: 8. Germline V gives CDR1 SQVTM, CDR2 ANQGSEA. CDR3 length: 14 amino acids. The CDR3 nucleotides are TGCAGCGTTTCTGCTAGCGGGAGTCGGAATGAGCAGTTCTTC. Encoded protein: CSVSASGSRNEQFF.

In this sample, this clonotype turned up many times. This chain joins TRBV7-2 and TRBJ2-7; D is unclear. Trimming removed 0 bases from V and 3 bases from J, with 9 bases in between. Germline lookup yields CDR1 SGHTA and CDR2 FQGNSA. There are 14 residues in the CDR3. CDR3 in amino acids: CASSLAVSYYEQYF. The CDR3 DNA sequence: TGTGCCAGCAGCTTAGCGGTGTCCTACTACGAGCAGTACTTC.

V usage is TRBV3-1 and J usage is TRBJ1-5; TRBD1 aligns across 9 bases. Trimming took 6 bases from V and 7 from J; bases not matched to a gene: 7. Per germline, CDR1 LGHDT and CDR2 YNNKEL (reference sequence). This CDR3 contains 14 residues. CDR3 coding DNA: TGTGCCAGCAGTCGCGGGACAGGGACCCAGCCCCAGCATTTT. This codes for CASSRGTGTQPQHF.

V usage is TRBV11-2 and J usage is TRBJ2-1; 8 nucleotides match TRBD2. The CDR3 loop spans 15 amino acids. J lost 7 bases, V lost 2 bases, and 7 bases had no gene match. Per germline, CDR1 SGHAT and CDR2 FQNNGV. The CDR3 nucleotides read TGTGCCAGCAGCTTAACGGGAGGGCAGGTAAATGAGCAGTTCTTC. This translates into CASSLTGGQVNEQFF.

This clonotype was recorded many times. V and J are TRBV7-2 and TRBJ2-7, with 7 bases aligning to TRBD1. The J segment lost 1 base and the V segment lost 5 bases, leaving 5 bases of the junction unmatched. This CDR3 region has 14 residues. Germline V CDR1 and CDR2: SGHTA, FQGNSA. The CDR3 nucleotides read TGTGCCAGCAGCCCCGACAGGGCTTCCTACGAGCAGTACTTC. Translating it yields CASSPDRASYEQYF.

About this clonotype: No conserved phenylalanine or tryptophan ends this CDR3, so it is likely a read error. The limits of the CDR3 on the DNA are not certain, so only TCRdb's listed CDR3 is given. The chain carries TRBV7-2 and TRBJ1-1; the D segment call TRBD1 is taken from the table without a DNA check. 14 amino acids form the CDR3, both terminal residues included. In germline, CDR1 is SGHTA, CDR2 FQGNSA. The CDR3 spells CASSTGTTSSEAFY.

The rearrangement uses TRBV6-4 and TRBJ2-7, with D perhaps TRBD2 (6 bases). The CDR3 runs 16 residues. Germline CDR1 and CDR2: MRHNA and SNTAGT. Trimming removed 6 bases from V and 3 bases from J, with 21 bases in between. The CDR3 nucleotides read TGTGCCAGCAGGACGGGAGTCACAGGTCCCTTCTACGAGCAGTACTTC. Its translation: CASRTGVTGPFYEQYF.

There are many counts of this clonotype. CDR3 in amino acids: CASSYPATTEAFF. CDR3 nucleotides: TGTGCCAGCAGTTACCCGGCGACCACTGAAGCTTTCTTT. The chain joins TRBV6-5 to TRBJ1-1, with no clear D. V dropped 2 bases and J dropped 4 bases, with 8 bases sitting between them. This CDR3 contains 13 residues. Germline CDR1 and CDR2: MNHEY and SVGAGI.

This clonotype was seen more than once but under ten times. This CDR3 is CASSLRLESGGETQYF. CDR3 sequence (DNA): TGCGCCAGCAGCTTGCGCCTCGAGAGCGGGGGCGAGACCCAGTACTTC. The chain couples TRBV5-1 to TRBJ2-5, with 8 bases aligning to TRBD2. The CDR3 length is 16 residues. CDR1 is SGHRS and CDR2 is YFSETQ in the germline V gene. With 1 base clipped from V and 5 bases from J, the junction kept 10 bases outside the gene matches.

This clonotype was observed many times. The chain combines TRBV7-2 with TRBJ1-2; D gene unclear. V lost 6 bases to trimming and J lost 4 bases, with 15 bases between them. Germline values: CDR1 SGHTA, CDR2 FQGNSA. The CDR3 length is 14 residues. Here the CDR3 DNA reads TGTGCCAGCAGTCCGGGCAGCGAGGGCTATGGCTACACCTTC. As protein: CASSPGSEGYGYTF.

For the CDR3, the DNA is TGTGCCACCGGGGGGTCCAATGGAGATACGCAGTATTTT. It translates to CATGGSNGDTQYF. The rearrangement links TRBV6-1 to TRBJ2-3, with 7 bases lining up with TRBD2. CDR1 is MNHNS, CDR2 SASEGT, per germline. V lost 10 bases to trimming and J lost 5 bases; unmatched junction nucleotides: 9. This CDR3 contains 13 residues.

This clonotype was picked up many times. The CDR3 DNA is TGCGCCAGCAGCCTCCTCGCGCGAGTCGCCATTCAGTACTTC. This translates into CASSLLARVAIQYF. The chain has TRBV4-1 and TRBJ2-4; D remains unclear. Trimming stripped 4 bases from V and 9 bases from J, with 16 bases between. The CDR3 spans 14 residues. Germline V gene sequence: CDR1 MGHRA, CDR2 YSYEKL.

The chain carries TRBV20-1 and TRBJ2-1; TRBD1 matches 10 bases. The CDR3 has 14 residues. J gave up 7 bases and V 3 bases, and 6 bases lay outside the gene matches. Germline V gene lookup returns CDR1 DFQATT and CDR2 SNEGSKA (reference sequence). DNA for the CDR3: TGCAGTGCTAGCTGGGACAGGGGTCGGAATGAGCAGTTCTTC. Translation gives CSASWDRGRNEQFF.

This clonotype was found many times. Mismatch with germline at one junction end may stem from a read error. J is TRBJ1-2 and V is TRBV7-2; TRBD1 matches at 10 bases. Per germline, CDR1 SGHTA and CDR2 FQGNSA. This CDR3 contains 15 residues. This CDR3 is CASSSPNQRTGGLIF. In DNA, the CDR3 is TGTGCCAGCAGCTCCCCCAACCAGCGGACAGGGGGGTTGATCTTC.

In this sample, this clonotype turned up many times. J is TRBJ1-5 and V is TRBV7-8; 8 positions agree with TRBD1. From germline, CDR1 is SGHVS and CDR2 FQNEAQ. V lost 4 bases and J lost 6; bases outside the gene matches: 8. The CDR3 loop spans 15 amino acids. The CDR3 protein is CASSSRTGSVQPQHF. In DNA form, the CDR3 reads TGTGCCAGCAGCTCCCGGACAGGGTCGGTTCAGCCCCAGCATTTT.

Comments on this clonotype: A much larger clone lies one base from this, so it may be a read error. The CDR3 DNA reads as TGTGCCGGCAGCTTAGCGGGGCGCTCCTACGAGCAGTACTTC. As protein: CAGSLAGRSYEQYF. V and J are TRBV7-2 and TRBJ2-7; 8 bases align to TRBD2. The CDR3 sequence is 14 residues long. Germline lookup yields CDR1 SGHTA and CDR2 FQGNSA.

This clonotype was recorded at least ten times. This sequence joins TRBV12-3 or TRBV12-4 and TRBJ2-1, with 9 bases aligning to TRBD2. CDR3 length: 15 residues. The V gene end was trimmed by 6 bases and the J gene end by 4 bases; junction bases not matched to a gene: 7. The chain's CDR3 is CASRRGSGGYNEQFF. DNA for the CDR3: TGTGCCAGCAGAAGGGGGAGCGGGGGGTACAATGAGCAGTTCTTC.

The table lists this clonotype with many counts. The chain joins TRBV7-2 to TRBJ1-1; D ambiguous. Germline-derived CDR1 and CDR2 are SGHTA and FQGNSA. The CDR3 extends over 11 amino acids. Trimming took off 1 base at V and 7 bases at J, with 4 bases between the two ends. The CDR3 DNA sequence: TGTGCCAGCAGCTTAGGATATGAAGCTTTCTTT. Translation: CASSLGYEAFF.

This clonotype was observed a few times. This chain joins TRBV11-3 and TRBJ2-1; 10 bases align to TRBD1. Germline loops: CDR1 SGHNT, CDR2 YENEEA. V was clipped by 5 bases and J by 10 bases; unmatched bases: 11. The CDR3 consists of 15 residues. The CDR3 region is CASSDRDRGLREQFF. The CDR3, as DNA: TGTGCCAGCAGCGACCGGGACAGGGGCCTGAGGGAGCAGTTCTTC.

This clonotype has just a few counts. V and J are TRBV30 and TRBJ1-5, with D tentatively TRBD1 (5 bases). The germline CDR1 and CDR2 sequences are GTSNPN and SVGIG (reference sequence). V was trimmed by 2 bases and J by 6 bases, leaving 17 bases between them. The length of the CDR3 is 15 residues. In DNA form, the CDR3 reads TGTGCCTGGAGTCATCCAGGGAACAATTTTCAGCCCCAGCATTTT. Its translation is CAWSHPGNNFQPQHF.

The rearrangement uses TRBV7-2 and TRBJ2-5, with 7 bases aligning to TRBD1. The CDR3 is made up of 13 amino acids. Germline V lookup: CDR1 SGHTA, CDR2 FQGNSA. The J segment lost 4 bases and the V segment lost 5 bases, leaving 4 bases of the junction unmatched. Here the CDR3 reads CASSPQGVETQYF. CDR3 nucleotide sequence: TGTGCCAGCAGCCCTCAGGGGGTAGAGACCCAGTACTTC.

Many counts were recorded for this clonotype. V usage is TRBV7-9 and J usage is TRBJ2-3; D is uncertain. CDR1 and CDR2 (germline): SEHNR, FQNEAQ (reference sequence). The germline V and J ends were trimmed by 5 bases and 0 bases, with 3 bases remaining between them. CDR3 length: 12 amino acids. Written as DNA, the CDR3 is TGTGCCAGCAGCCCCAGCACAGATACGCAGTATTTT. Its translation is CASSPSTDTQYF.